One sample yielded the 19 T cell receptor beta chains listed below, sequenced in a study of response to subunit inactivated influenza vaccine. Via MiXCR, TCRdb re-called the RT-PCR reads, giving one row per CDR3 protein. This table holds under 850,000 distinct CDR3 sequences, around a sixth found once. The material was PBMCs from blood, obtained roughly 5 days after vaccination. The receptor set was obtained from a man aged 45-60 years who received an inactivated influenza vaccine.

The V gene is TRBV5-8, the J gene TRBJ1-6; tentative D call: TRBD1 (6 bases). Germline values: CDR1 SGHTS, CDR2 YDEGEE. This CDR3 contains 14 residues. With 2 bases removed from V and 5 bases from J, the gap between germline ends came to 8 bases. CDR3 loop: CASSFRTDNSPLHF. The CDR3 DNA sequence: TGTGCCAGCAGCTTCCGGACAGATAATTCACCCCTCCACTTT. Using reference TRBV5-8 and TRBJ1-6 for the parts outside the CDR3, the full variable domain is EAGVTQSPTHLIKTRGQQATLRCSPISGHTSVYWYQQALGLGLQFLLWYDEGEERNRGNFPPRFSGRQFPNYSSELNVNALELEDSALYLCASSFRTDNSPLHFGNGTRLTVT.

This clonotype was detected only a few times. The gene calls are TRBV29-1 and TRBJ1-3; D gene uncertain. Germline-derived CDR1 and CDR2 are SQVTM and ANQGSEA. V was clipped by 4 bases and J by 0 bases, with 7 bases between them. The CDR3 runs to 13 residues. CDR3 residues: CSVAEGSGNTIYF. The CDR3 region has the DNA TGCAGCGTTGCCGAAGGCTCTGGAAACACCATATATTTT. Complete variable domain (other parts from reference TRBV29-1 and TRBJ1-3): SAVISQKPSRDICQRGTSLTIQCQVDSQVTMMFWYRQQPGQSLTLIATANQGSEATYESGFVIDKFPISRPNLTFSTLTVSNMSPEDSSIYLCSVAEGSGNTIYFGEGSWLTVV.

The chain joins TRBV11-2 to TRBJ1-2; D unresolved. The germline gives CDR1 SGHAT, CDR2 FQNNGV. The CDR3 totals 13 residues. Trimming left V 2 bases short and J 6 bases short, with 10 bases between. The CDR3 protein is CASSLSAKNGYTF. For the CDR3, the DNA is TGTGCCAGCAGCTTATCGGCCAAAAATGGCTACACCTTC.

The J gene is TRBJ2-7, the V gene TRBV20-1; TRBD2 aligns across 9 bases. Losses at the gene ends were 0 bases for V and 6 bases for J; bases not matched to a gene: 12. CDR3 length: 16 amino acids. CDR1 and CDR2 (germline): DFQATT, SNEGSKA (reference sequence). The CDR3 sequence: CSARDPRGRVPAEQYF. CDR3 nucleotides: TGCAGTGCTAGAGATCCCCGCGGGAGGGTCCCGGCCGAGCAGTACTTC.

This clonotype was seen repeatedly, ten times or more. One end of the junction is discordant with germline, which a read error may explain. The rearrangement joins TRBV12-3 or TRBV12-4 to TRBJ1-1; D is uncertain. CDR3 size: 13 residues. CDR3 residues: CASSLSGNTEAFF. DNA of the CDR3: TGCGCCAGCAGCTTATCCGGGAACACTGAAGCTTTCTTT.

V gene TRBV20-1 combines with J gene TRBJ2-5, with D unresolved. Trimming left V 4 bases short and J 5 bases short, with 11 bases between. The CDR3 is 12 amino acids. From germline, CDR1 is DFQATT and CDR2 SNEGSKA (reference sequence). The CDR3 protein is CSANPYPETQYF. In DNA, the CDR3 is TGCAGTGCTAACCCTTACCCGGAGACCCAGTACTTC.

This clonotype was counted between two and nine times. CDR3 sequence reads: CASSQEPQGSREKLFF. CDR3 nucleotide sequence: TGCGCCAGCAGCCAAGAACCCCAGGGGTCGCGCGAAAAACTGTTTTTT. This chain joins TRBV4-3 and TRBJ1-4; possibly TRBD1 for D (6 bases). The CDR3 is 16 residues long. Germline values: CDR1 LGHNA, CDR2 YSLEER. Trimming cost V 0 bases and J 8 bases, with 16 bases left between them.

This clonotype was recorded at least ten times. The rearrangement uses TRBV5-1 and TRBJ2-7; 14 positions agree with TRBD2. CDR3 size: 15 residues. V gave up 5 bases and J gave up 3 bases; unmatched junction bases: 4. Germline loops: CDR1 SGHRS, CDR2 YFSETQ. CDR3 protein: CASRETSGRVYEQYF. For the CDR3, the DNA is TGCGCCAGCAGGGAGACTAGCGGGAGGGTCTACGAGCAGTACTTC.

V is TRBV11-2 and J is TRBJ2-1; 9 bases agree with TRBD2. CDR1 is SGHAT, CDR2 FQNNGV, per germline. The J segment lost 8 bases and the V segment lost 1 base, leaving 18 bases of the junction unmatched. The CDR3 consists of 19 residues. CDR3 in amino acids: CASSLGAGSLAGRKHEQFF. The CDR3 DNA sequence: TGTGCCAGCAGCTTAGGGGCCGGGTCGCTAGCGGGACGAAAGCATGAGCAGTTCTTC.

This clonotype was seen ten or more times. V is TRBV5-1 and J is TRBJ2-3; the D is unclear. The germline V gene has CDR1 SGHRS and CDR2 YFSETQ. This CDR3 comprises 12 residues. Trimming took 3 bases from V and 5 from J, leaving 7 bases between them. This CDR3 reads CASSSHGDTQYF. Here the CDR3 DNA reads TGCGCCAGCAGCTCACATGGAGATACGCAGTATTTT.

This clonotype was seen more than once but under ten times. The CDR3 here is CSARDARYLNTEAFF. CDR3 nucleotides: TGCAGTGCTAGAGATGCCCGGTACTTGAACACTGAAGCTTTCTTT. The genes are TRBV20-1 and TRBJ1-1; D is unclear. V lost 0 bases to trimming and J lost 0 bases, with 11 bases between them. The CDR3 is made up of 15 amino acids. CDR1 DFQATT and CDR2 SNEGSKA come from the germline V gene (reference sequence).

The chain combines TRBV4-2 with TRBJ2-7; no clear D. CDR1 is LGHNA and CDR2 is YNFKEQ in the germline V gene. V gave up 0 bases and J gave up 0 bases, with 9 bases separating them. The CDR3 sequence is 15 residues long. The DNA for the CDR3 is TGTGCCAGCAGCCAAGAGGCTGTCGACTCCTACGAGCAGTACTTC. Its translation is CASSQEAVDSYEQYF.

The chain recombines TRBV4-1 with TRBJ2-3, with TRBD1 as a possible D gene (5 bases). In germline, CDR1 is MGHRA, CDR2 YSYEKL. V dropped 0 bases and J dropped 0 bases, with 7 bases sitting between them. The CDR3 extends over 15 amino acids. CDR3 nucleotide sequence: TGCGCCAGCAGCCAAGATCGACAGAGCACAGATACGCAGTATTTT. Amino acids: CASSQDRQSTDTQYF.

The V and J genes are TRBV9 and TRBJ1-3; D unresolved. Germline V gives CDR1 SGDLS, CDR2 YYNGEE. The CDR3 spans 15 residues. V lost 0 bases and J 5 bases, leaving 12 bases between the germline ends. In DNA form, the CDR3 reads TGTGCCAGCAGCGTAGATCACTCCCCCCGAAACACCATATATTTT. Its protein is CASSVDHSPRNTIYF.

There are a few counts of this clonotype. The chain is built from TRBV5-1 and TRBJ1-3; no firm D call. This CDR3 is 13 amino acids long. Germline V gene lookup returns CDR1 SGHRS and CDR2 YFSETQ. Trimming pared 4 bases from V and 4 bases from J, leaving 9 bases between. In DNA form, the CDR3 reads TGCGCCAGCAGCAGGGAAGTGGGAAACACCATATATTTT. Translation gives CASSREVGNTIYF.

J is TRBJ1-4 and V is TRBV19; TRBD1 aligns across 8 bases. Trimming removed 5 bases from V and 7 bases from J; junction bases left unmatched: 9. The germline V gene has CDR1 LNHDA and CDR2 SQIVND (reference sequence). CDR3 size: 15 residues. This chain's CDR3 is CASSPPRGQGEKLFF. CDR3 DNA sequence: TGTGCCAGTAGTCCGCCCAGGGGGCAGGGTGAAAAACTGTTTTTT. Full variable domain (outside the CDR3, taken from reference TRBV19 and TRBJ1-4): DGGITQSPKYLFRKEGQNVTLSCEQNLNHDAMYWYRQDPGQGLRLIYYSQIVNDFQKGDIAEGYSVSREKKESFPLTVTSAQKNPTAFYLCASSPPRGQGEKLFFGSGTQLSVL.

Comments on this clonotype: This CDR3 is missing its conserved last phenylalanine or tryptophan, likely due to a read error. This chain links TRBV5-1 with TRBJ2-1; D is perhaps TRBD1 (6 bases). Germline V gene lookup returns CDR1 SGHRS and CDR2 YFSETQ. V gave up 3 bases and J gave up 6 bases, with 19 bases separating them. The CDR3 consists of 16 residues. The CDR3 bases are TGCGCCAGCAGCTGGGGTTATGGGGGCTTTTCCAATGAGCAGTTCTTA. It translates to CASSWGYGGFSNEQFL.

The V call is TRBV15, the J call TRBJ2-3, with 7 bases that match TRBD2. CDR1 is LNHNV, CDR2 YYDKDF, per germline (reference sequence). V trimming: 0 bases; J trimming: 3 bases; junction bases outside the gene matches: 9. This CDR3 has 17 amino acids. The CDR3 reads CATSRDRVGRGTDTQYF. CDR3 nucleotides: TGTGCCACCAGCAGAGATCGGGTAGGGCGGGGGACAGATACGCAGTATTTT.

This clonotype was seen a handful of times. V gene TRBV6-5 combines with J gene TRBJ2-3, with D tentatively TRBD1 (6 bases). CDR1 and CDR2 from the germline V gene are MNHEY and SVGAGI. The CDR3 spans 15 residues. The V gene lost 5 bases and the J gene lost 0 bases, with 12 bases spanning the gap. The CDR3 DNA reads TGTGCCAGCAGTAACGACAGGCCTAGCACAGATACGCAGTATTTT. Residues: CASSNDRPSTDTQYF.